Below, one TCR beta chain is given with its context. Its antigen remains unidentified. This entry comes from a study of post-analysis software for immune sequencing data. On the study more broadly: Progressive-relapsing, secondary progressive and relapsing-remitting multiple sclerosis were among the disease courses included.

Libraries were made from TCR beta cDNA, and they carried unique molecular identifiers. Each sample of about 0.95 to 10 million input T cells yielded roughly 500,000 cDNA molecules, so each molecule approximated one T cell. TCRdb re-called the PCR reads through MiXCR, storing one row per CDR3 protein. The sample holds 750,000 to 950,000 distinct CDR3 sequences, about half seen once. Germline-derived CDR1 and CDR2 are MNHNY and SVGAGI (reference sequence). V shed 8 bases and J shed 2 bases, with 16 bases lying between them. The CDR3 is made up of 14 amino acids. The study's findings and limits: Included in a set of roughly five TRBV segments more frequent in patients than controls were TRBV5-6, TRBV5-1 and TRBV20-1. Controls' normalized Chao1 diversity significantly exceeded that of multiple sclerosis patients.

The chain links TRBV6-6 to TRBJ2-7; no reliable D call. This sequence was found in a girl aged 5-17 years with multiple sclerosis. Material: blood. The CDR3 bases are TGTGCCAGCTTCCGGTCCGCGTCTGCCTACGAGCAGTACTTC. Protein sequence: CASFRSASAYEQYF.